The T cell receptor (beta chain) under discussion was sequenced for a study of cytomegalovirus exposure and HLA in healthy donors. General study results and limits: Many donors shared some public TCRs, even though most TCR sequences were rare.

CDR3 length: 14 residues. Germline values: CDR1 SGHDT, CDR2 YYEEEE. The V and J ends lost 4 bases and 9 bases, in that order; junction bases with no gene match: 9. Only in-frame clones appear in the TCRdb table, and some are missing; sequencing was by immunoSEQ multiplex PCR. The data contain around 250,000 clones, almost 90% of them singletons. As regards this clone: Its antigen remains unknown.

The sequence was obtained from a woman aged 18-29 years in good health and CMV-seronegative. Material for sequencing was PBMCs. The chain employs TRBV5-6 and TRBJ1-4; the match to TRBD1 covers 7 bases. The CDR3 region has the DNA TGTGCCAGCAGCGCACCGGGACAGCTTCAAAAACTGTTTTTT. This encodes CASSAPGQLQKLFF.